This T cell receptor (beta chain) is drawn from a study of molecular identifiers for immune sequencing clone quantification. Study information: In replicates, RNA from approximately 20,000 or 100,000 naive CD8 cells was divided five ways and four parts were sequenced.

The V and J ends lost 4 bases and 3 bases, in that order; junction bases with no gene match: 6. The CDR3 extends over 17 amino acids. This clonotype was counted ten times or more. As previously described, bulk TCR libraries were made using listed TCR primers. One entry per CDR3 protein results from TCRdb running MiXCR on the PCR reads. The data show over 600,000 distinct CDR3 sequences, with 15% to 20% seen just once and around 0.86% held by the top ten. This TCR came from a human donor in good health. Some libraries in this study had Jurkat cell RNA spiked in. V usage is TRBV12-3 or TRBV12-4 and J usage is TRBJ1-4, with 12 bases that match TRBD1. The sample was naive CD8+ T cells from blood, with Jurkat cell RNA spiked in. The sample's subset: FACS-sorted CD8+CD4-CCR7+CD45RA+ naive T cells. The CDR3 DNA is TGTGCCAGCAGTTCCCTGGGACAGGGGGCGCCTAATGAAAAACTGTTTTTT. Residues: CASSSLGQGAPNEKLFF.